This T cell receptor beta chain was recorded in a study of blood T cell repertoires in COVID-19. About the research overall: Both acute and convalescent COVID-19 samples were obtained from the United States, Italy and Spain.

With 3 bases removed from V and 3 bases from J, the gap between germline ends came to 5 bases. The germline gives CDR1 SEHNR, CDR2 FQNEAQ (reference sequence). The CDR3 is 12 amino acids. Sequencing used immunoSEQ multiplex PCR; TCRdb keeps in-frame clones, though not all of them. This sample has under 150,000 clones; roughly three quarters occur once, and the top ten carry over 7%. The J gene is TRBJ1-1, the V gene TRBV7-9; no firm D call. The sequence was obtained from a man in his fifties or sixties with active or convalescent COVID-19. Material: peripheral blood. For the CDR3, the DNA is TGTGCCAGCAGCTTCAGTGACACTGAAGCTTTCTTT. This encodes CASSFSDTEAFF.